This T cell receptor beta chain was captured in a study of identical twins. Study observations and caveats: Beta out-of-frame sequences showed weaker excess twin sharing.

To note about this clonotype: No antigen is known for it.

Every sampled donor was Caucasian and healthy. The CDR3 runs to 16 residues. Germline lookup yields CDR1 MNHEY and CDR2 SMNVEV (reference sequence). V was clipped by 2 bases and J by 7 bases; unmatched bases: 8. In TCRdb, the 5' RACE reads were re-called with MiXCR into one record per CDR3 protein. The sample shows 350,000 or so distinct CDR3 sequences, approximately 10% of them seen only once. The V and J genes are TRBV27 and TRBJ2-5; TRBD2 matches 12 bases. This receptor was obtained from a woman aged 50 to 60 in good health. The sample consisted of naive T cells sorted from blood. The CDR3: CASSLMTSGSLGTQYF. The CDR3, as DNA: TGTGCCAGCAGTTTAATGACTAGCGGGAGCCTAGGGACCCAGTACTTC.